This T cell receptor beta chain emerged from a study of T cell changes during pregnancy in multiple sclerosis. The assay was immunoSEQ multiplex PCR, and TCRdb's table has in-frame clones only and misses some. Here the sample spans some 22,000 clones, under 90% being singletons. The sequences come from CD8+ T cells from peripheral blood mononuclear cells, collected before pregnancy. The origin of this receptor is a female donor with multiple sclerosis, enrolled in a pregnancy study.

The CDR3 sequence is CASSILPSLTDTQYF. The DNA for the CDR3 is TGTGCCAGCAGTATACTTCCATCACTCACAGATACGCAGTATTTT. The V call is TRBV27, the J call TRBJ2-3; D is undetermined. The germline V gene has CDR1 MNHEY and CDR2 SMNVEV (reference sequence). The CDR3 is made up of 15 amino acids. V lost 5 bases, J lost 2 bases, and 14 bases lay in between.